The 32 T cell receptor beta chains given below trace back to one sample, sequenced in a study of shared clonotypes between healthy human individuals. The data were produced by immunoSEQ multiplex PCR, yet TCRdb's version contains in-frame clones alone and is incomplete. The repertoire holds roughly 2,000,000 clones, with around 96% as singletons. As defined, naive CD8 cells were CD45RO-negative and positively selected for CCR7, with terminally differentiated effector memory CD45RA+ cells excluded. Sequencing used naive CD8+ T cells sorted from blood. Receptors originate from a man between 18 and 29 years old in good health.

CDR3 coding DNA: TGTGCCAGCAGCTGGGGGACGCCCGGGGAGCTGTTTTTT. Translating gives CASSWGTPGELFF. This chain uses TRBV11-3 with TRBJ2-2; D assignment may be TRBD1 or TRBD2 (5 bases each). Trimming shortened V by 4 bases and J by 6 bases, and 9 bases separated the two germline ends. Germline CDR1 SGHNT, CDR2 YENEEA. The CDR3 runs to 13 residues. Looking up the rest from reference TRBV11-3 and TRBJ2-2 gives the full variable domain: EAGVVQSPRYKIIEKKQPVAFWCNPISGHNTLYWYLQNLGQGPELLIRYENEEAVDDSQLPKDRFSAERLKGVDSTLKIQPAELGDSAVYLCASSWGTPGELFFGEGSRLTVL.

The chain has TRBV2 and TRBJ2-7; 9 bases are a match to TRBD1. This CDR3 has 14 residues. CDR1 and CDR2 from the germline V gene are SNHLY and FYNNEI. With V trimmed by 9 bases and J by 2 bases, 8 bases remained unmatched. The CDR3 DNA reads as TGTGCCAGGGACCTCGGGACAGGGACCTACGAGCAGTACTTC. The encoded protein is CARDLGTGTYEQYF. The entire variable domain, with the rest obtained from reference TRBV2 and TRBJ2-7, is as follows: EPEVTQTPSHQVTQMGQEVILRCVPISNHLYFYWYRQILGQKVEFLVSFYNNEISEKSEIFDDQFSVERPDGSNFTLKIRSTKLEDSAMYFCARDLGTGTYEQYFGPGTRLTVT.

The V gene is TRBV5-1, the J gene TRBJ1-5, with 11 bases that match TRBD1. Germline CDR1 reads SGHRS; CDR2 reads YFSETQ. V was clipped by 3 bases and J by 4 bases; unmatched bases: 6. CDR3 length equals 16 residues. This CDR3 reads CASSSGTGGTNQPQHF. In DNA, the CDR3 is TGCGCCAGCAGCTCCGGGACAGGGGGTACGAATCAGCCCCAGCATTTT.

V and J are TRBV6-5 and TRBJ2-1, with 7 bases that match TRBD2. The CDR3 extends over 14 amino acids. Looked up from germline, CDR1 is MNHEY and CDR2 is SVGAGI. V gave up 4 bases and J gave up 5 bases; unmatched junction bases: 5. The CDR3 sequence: CASSSSGENNEQFF. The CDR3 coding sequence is TGTGCCAGCAGTTCTAGCGGTGAAAACAATGAGCAGTTCTTC.

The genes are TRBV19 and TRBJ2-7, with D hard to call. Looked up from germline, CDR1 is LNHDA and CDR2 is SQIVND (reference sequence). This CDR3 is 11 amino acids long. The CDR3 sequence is CPVTVPYEQYF. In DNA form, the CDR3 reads TGTCCTGTGACGGTGCCCTACGAGCAGTACTTC.

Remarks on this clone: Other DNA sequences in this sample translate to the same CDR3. The chain's CDR3 is CASSFGGVGYEQYF. In DNA form, the CDR3 reads TGTGCCAGCAGTTTTGGGGGGGTGGGCTACGAGCAGTACTTC. This sequence joins TRBV27 and TRBJ2-7, with 7 bases identical to TRBD2. Unmatched junction bases numbered 5, after V lost 3 bases and J lost 3 bases. Germline loops: CDR1 MNHEY, CDR2 SMNVEV (reference sequence). The CDR3 has 14 residues.

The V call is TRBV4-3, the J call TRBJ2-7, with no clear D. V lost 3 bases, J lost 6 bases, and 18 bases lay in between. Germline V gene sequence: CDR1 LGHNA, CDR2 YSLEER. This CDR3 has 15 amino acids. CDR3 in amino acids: CASSQKAHPLSEQYF. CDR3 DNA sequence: TGCGCCAGCAGCCAGAAGGCGCACCCACTATCCGAGCAGTACTTC.

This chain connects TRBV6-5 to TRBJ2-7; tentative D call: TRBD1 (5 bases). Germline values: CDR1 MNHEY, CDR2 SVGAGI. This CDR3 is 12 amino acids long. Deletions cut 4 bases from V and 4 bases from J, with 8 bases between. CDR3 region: CASSSAGYEQYF. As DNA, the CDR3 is TGTGCCAGCAGTTCGGCAGGGTACGAGCAGTACTTC.

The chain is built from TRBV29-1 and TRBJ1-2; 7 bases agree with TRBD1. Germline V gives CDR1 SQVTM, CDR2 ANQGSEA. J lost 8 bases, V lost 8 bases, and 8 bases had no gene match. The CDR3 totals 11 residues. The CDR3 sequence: CSYDRVGGYTF. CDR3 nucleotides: TGCAGCTACGACAGGGTGGGAGGCTACACCTTC.

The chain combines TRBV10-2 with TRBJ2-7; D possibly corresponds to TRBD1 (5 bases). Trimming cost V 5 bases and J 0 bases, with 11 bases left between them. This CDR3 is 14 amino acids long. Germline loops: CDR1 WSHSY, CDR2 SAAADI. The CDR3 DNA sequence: TGCGCCAGCAGTCCAGCCCAGGGCTCCTACGAGCAGTACTTC. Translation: CASSPAQGSYEQYF.

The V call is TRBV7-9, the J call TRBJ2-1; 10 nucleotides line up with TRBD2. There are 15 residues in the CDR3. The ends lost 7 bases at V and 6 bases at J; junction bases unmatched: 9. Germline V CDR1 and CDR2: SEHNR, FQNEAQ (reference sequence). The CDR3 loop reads CASTPSGGAANEQFF. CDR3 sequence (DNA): TGTGCCAGCACCCCGAGCGGGGGGGCCGCCAATGAGCAGTTCTTC.

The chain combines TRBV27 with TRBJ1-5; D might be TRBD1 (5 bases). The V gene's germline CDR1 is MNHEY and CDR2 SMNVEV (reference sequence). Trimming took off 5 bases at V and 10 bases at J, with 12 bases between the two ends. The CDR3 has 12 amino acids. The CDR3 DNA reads TGTGCCAGCAGTCAATGGGGGAGACCCCAGCATTTT. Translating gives CASSQWGRPQHF.

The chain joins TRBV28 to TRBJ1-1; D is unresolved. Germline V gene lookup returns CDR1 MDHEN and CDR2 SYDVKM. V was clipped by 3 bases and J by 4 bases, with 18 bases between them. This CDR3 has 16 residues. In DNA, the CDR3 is TGTGCCAGCAGTTTGCCCCGAACCGGGATCGGCACTGAAGCTTTCTTT. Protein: CASSLPRTGIGTEAFF.

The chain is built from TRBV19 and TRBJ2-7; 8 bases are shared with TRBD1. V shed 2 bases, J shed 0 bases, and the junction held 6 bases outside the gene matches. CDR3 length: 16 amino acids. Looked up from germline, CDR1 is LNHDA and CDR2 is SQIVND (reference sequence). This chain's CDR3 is CASSITGQGGSYEQYF. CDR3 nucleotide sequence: TGTGCCAGTAGTATAACAGGACAGGGCGGCTCCTACGAGCAGTACTTC.

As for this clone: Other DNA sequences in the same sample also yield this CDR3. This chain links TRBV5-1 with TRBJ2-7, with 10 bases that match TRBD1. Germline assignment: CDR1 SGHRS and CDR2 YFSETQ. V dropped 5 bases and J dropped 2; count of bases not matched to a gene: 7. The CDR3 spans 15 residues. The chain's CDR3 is CASSSTGTGAYEQYF. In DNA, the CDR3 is TGCGCCAGCAGTTCCACCGGGACAGGGGCCTACGAGCAGTACTTC. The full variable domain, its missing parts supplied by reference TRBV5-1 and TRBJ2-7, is KAGVTQTPRYLIKTRGQQVTLSCSPISGHRSVSWYQQTPGQGLQFLFEYFSETQRNKGNFPGRFSGRQFSNSRSEMNVSTLELGDSALYLCASSSTGTGAYEQYFGPGTRLTVT.

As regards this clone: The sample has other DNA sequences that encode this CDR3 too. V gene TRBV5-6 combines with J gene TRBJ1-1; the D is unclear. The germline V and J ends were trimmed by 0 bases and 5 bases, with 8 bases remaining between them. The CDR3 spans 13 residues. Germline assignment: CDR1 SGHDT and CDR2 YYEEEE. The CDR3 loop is CASSLGQLTEAFF. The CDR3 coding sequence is TGTGCCAGCAGCTTGGGGCAGCTGACTGAAGCTTTCTTT.

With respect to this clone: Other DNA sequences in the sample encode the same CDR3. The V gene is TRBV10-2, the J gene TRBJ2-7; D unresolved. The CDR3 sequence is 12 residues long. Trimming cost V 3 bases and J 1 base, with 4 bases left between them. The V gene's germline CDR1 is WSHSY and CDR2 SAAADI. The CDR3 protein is CASSDSSYEQYF. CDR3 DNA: TGCGCCAGCAGTGACAGTTCCTACGAGCAGTACTTC.

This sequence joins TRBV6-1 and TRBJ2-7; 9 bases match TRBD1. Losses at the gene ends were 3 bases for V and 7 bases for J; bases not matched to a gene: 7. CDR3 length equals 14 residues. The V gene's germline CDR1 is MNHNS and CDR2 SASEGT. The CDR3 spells CASSEAGTGNEQYF. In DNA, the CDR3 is TGTGCCAGCAGTGAGGCCGGGACAGGGAATGAGCAGTACTTC.

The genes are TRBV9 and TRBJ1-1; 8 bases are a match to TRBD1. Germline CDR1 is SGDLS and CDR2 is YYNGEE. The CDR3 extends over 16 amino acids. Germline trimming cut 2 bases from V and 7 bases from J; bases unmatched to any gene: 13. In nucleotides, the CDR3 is TGTGCCAGCAGCGTCAGGACAGGGTTGGGCACTGGTGAAGCTTTCTTT. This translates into CASSVRTGLGTGEAFF.

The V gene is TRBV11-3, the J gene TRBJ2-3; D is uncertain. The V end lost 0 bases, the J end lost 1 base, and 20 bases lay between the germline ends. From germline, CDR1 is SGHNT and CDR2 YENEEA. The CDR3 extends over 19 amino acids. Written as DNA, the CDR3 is TGTGCCAGCAGCTTAGACCCACCCCCGACTGAGGATGGCACAGATACGCAGTATTTT. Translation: CASSLDPPPTEDGTDTQYF.

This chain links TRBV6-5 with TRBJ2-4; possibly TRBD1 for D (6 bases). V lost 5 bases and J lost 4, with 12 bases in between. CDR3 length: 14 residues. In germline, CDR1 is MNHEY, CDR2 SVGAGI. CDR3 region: CASSPTGNKNIQYF. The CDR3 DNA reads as TGTGCCAGCAGTCCTACAGGGAATAAAAACATTCAGTACTTC.

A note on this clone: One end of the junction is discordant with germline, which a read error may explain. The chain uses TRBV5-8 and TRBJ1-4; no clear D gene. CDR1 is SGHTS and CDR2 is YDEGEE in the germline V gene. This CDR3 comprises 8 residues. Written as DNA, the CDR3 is TGTGCCAGCAGCCCACGTGAGTGG. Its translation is CASSPREW.

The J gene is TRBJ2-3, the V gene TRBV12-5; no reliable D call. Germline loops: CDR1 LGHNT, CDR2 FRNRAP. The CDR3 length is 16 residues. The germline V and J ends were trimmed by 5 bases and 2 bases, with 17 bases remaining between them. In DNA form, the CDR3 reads TGTGCTAGTGGTAACGCGGTAGGGCGGTACACAGATACGCAGTATTTT. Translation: CASGNAVGRYTDTQYF.

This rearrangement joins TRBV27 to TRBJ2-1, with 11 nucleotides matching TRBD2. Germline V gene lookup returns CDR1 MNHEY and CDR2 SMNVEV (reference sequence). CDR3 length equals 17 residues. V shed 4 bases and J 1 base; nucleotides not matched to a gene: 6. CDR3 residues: CASSSKLAGVSYNEQFF. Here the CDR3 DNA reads TGTGCCAGCAGTTCGAAACTAGCGGGAGTGTCCTACAATGAGCAGTTCTTC.

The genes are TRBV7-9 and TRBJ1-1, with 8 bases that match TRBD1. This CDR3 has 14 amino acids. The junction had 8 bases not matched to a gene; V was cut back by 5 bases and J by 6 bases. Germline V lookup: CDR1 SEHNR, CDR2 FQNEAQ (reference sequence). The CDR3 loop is CASSTPDRAAEAFF. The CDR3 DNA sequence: TGTGCCAGCAGCACACCGGACAGGGCGGCTGAAGCTTTCTTT.

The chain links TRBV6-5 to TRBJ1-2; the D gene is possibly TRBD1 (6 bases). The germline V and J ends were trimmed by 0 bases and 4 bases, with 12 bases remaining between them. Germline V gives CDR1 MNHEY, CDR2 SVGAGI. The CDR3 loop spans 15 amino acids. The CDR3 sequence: CASSYSGGALYGYTF. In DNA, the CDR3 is TGTGCCAGCAGTTACTCGGGGGGCGCCCTCTATGGCTACACCTTC.

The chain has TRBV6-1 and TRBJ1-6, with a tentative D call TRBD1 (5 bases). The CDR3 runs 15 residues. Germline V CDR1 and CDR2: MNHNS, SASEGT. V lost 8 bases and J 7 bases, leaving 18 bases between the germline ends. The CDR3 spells CASLTLTGGNSPLHF. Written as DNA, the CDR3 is TGTGCCAGCTTAACCCTGACCGGGGGAAATTCACCCCTCCACTTT.

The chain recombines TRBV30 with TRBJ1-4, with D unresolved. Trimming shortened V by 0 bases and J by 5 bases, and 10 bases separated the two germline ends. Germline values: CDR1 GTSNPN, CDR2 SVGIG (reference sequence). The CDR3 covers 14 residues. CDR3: CAWSVSGSNEKLFF. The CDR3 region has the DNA TGTGCCTGGAGTGTAAGTGGCTCAAATGAAAAACTGTTTTTT.

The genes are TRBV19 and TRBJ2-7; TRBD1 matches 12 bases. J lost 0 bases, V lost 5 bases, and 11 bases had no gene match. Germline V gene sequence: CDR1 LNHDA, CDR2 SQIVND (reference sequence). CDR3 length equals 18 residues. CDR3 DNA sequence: TGTGCCAGTAGTCCCCCGGGACAGGGGGCGAACCCCTCCTACGAGCAGTACTTC. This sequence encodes CASSPPGQGANPSYEQYF.

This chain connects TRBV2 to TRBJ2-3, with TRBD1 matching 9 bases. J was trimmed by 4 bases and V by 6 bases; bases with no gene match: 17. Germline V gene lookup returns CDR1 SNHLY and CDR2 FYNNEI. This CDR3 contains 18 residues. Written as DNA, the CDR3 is TGTGCCAGCAGCACTTTAACCGGGACAGGGACCGGTGCAGATACGCAGTATTTT. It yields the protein CASSTLTGTGTGADTQYF. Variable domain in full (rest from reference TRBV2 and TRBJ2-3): EPEVTQTPSHQVTQMGQEVILRCVPISNHLYFYWYRQILGQKVEFLVSFYNNEISEKSEIFDDQFSVERPDGSNFTLKIRSTKLEDSAMYFCASSTLTGTGTGADTQYFGPGTRLTVL.

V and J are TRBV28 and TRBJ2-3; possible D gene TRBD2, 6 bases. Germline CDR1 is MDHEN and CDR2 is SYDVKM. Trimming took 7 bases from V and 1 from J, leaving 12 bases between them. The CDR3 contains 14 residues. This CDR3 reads CASTTGVGTDTQYF. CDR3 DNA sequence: TGTGCCAGCACCACGGGAGTTGGCACAGATACGCAGTATTTT.

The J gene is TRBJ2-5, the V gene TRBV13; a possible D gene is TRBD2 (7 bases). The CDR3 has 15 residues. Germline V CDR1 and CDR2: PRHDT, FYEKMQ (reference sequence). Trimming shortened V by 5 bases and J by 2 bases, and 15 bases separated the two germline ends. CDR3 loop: CASSAVGGTQETQYF. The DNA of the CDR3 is TGTGCCAGCAGCGCGGTCGGGGGGACACAAGAGACCCAGTACTTC. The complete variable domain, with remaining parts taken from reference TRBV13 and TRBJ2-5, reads AAGVIQSPRHLIKEKRETATLKCYPIPRHDTVYWYQQGPGQDPQFLISFYEKMQSDKGSIPDRFSAQQFSDYHSELNMSSLELGDSALYFCASSAVGGTQETQYFGPGTRLLVL.